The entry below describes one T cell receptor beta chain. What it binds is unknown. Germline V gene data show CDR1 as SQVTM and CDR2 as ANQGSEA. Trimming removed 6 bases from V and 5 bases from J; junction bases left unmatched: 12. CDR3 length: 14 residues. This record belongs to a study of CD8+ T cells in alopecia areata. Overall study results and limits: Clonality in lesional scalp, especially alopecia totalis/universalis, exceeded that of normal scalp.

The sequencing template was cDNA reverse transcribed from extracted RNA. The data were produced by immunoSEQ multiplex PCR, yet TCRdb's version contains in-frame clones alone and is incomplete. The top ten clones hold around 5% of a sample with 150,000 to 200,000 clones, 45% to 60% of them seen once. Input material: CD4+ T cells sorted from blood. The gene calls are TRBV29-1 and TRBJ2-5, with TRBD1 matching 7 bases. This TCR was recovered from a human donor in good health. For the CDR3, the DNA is TGCAGCGTCCCGACAAGGGGGCGGTGGGAGACCCAGTACTTC. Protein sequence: CSVPTRGRWETQYF.